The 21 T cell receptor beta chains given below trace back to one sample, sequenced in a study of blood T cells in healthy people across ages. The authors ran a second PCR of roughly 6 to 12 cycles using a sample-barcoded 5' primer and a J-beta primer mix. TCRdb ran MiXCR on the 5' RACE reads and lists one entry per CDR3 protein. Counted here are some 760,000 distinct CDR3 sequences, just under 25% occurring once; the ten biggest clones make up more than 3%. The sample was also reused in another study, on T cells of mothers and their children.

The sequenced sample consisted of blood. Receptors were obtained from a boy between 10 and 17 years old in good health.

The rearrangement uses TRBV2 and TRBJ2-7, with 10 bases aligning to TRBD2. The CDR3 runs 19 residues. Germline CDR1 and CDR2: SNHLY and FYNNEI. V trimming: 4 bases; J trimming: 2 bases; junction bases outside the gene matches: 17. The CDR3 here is CASSARGLAASPLTYEQYF. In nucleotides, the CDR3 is TGTGCCAGCAGTGCCCGCGGACTAGCGGCGTCACCTCTCACCTACGAGCAGTACTTC.

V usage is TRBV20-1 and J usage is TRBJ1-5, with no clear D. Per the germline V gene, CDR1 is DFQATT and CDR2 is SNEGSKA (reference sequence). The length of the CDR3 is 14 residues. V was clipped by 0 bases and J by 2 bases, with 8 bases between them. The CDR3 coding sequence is TGCAGTGCTAGAGATGGGCAGGGCAATCAGCCCCAGCATTTT. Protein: CSARDGQGNQPQHF.

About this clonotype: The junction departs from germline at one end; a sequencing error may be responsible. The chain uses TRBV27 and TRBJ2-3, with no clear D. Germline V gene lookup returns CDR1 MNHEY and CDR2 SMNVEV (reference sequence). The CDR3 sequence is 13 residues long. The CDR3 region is CASSFLGIGTQYF. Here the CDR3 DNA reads TGCGCCAGCAGTTTTCTTGGGATAGGTACGCAGTATTTT.

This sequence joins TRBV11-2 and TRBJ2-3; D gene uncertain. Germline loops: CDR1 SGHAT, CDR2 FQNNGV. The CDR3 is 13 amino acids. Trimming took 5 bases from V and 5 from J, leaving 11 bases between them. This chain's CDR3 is CASSLLAIDTQYF. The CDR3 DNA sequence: TGTGCCAGCAGCCTCTTAGCTATAGATACGCAGTATTTT.

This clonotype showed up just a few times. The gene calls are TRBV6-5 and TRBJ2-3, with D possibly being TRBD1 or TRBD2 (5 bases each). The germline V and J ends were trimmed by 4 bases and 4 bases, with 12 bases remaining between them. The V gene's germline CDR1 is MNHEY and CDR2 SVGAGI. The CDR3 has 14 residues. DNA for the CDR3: TGTGCCAGCAGTTTCACGGGACGGGCAGATACGCAGTATTTT. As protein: CASSFTGRADTQYF.

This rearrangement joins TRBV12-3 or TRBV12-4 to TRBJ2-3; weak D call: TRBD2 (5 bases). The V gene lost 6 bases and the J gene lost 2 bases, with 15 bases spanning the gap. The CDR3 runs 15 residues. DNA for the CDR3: TGTGCCAGCAGGCAACTAGTCACCCTCACAGATACGCAGTATTTT. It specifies CASRQLVTLTDTQYF.

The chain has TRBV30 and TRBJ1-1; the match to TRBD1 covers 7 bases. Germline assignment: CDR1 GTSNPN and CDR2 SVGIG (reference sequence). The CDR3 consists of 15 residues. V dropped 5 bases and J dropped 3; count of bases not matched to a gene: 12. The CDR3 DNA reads TGTGCCTGGCTGAACAGGGGTCTAATTTACACTGAAGCTTTCTTT. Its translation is CAWLNRGLIYTEAFF.

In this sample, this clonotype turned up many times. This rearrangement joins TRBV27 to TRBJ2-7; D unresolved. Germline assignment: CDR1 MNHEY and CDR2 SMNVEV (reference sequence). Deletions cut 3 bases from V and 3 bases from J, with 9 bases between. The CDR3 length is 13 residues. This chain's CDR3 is CASSFSNGYEQYF. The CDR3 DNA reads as TGTGCCAGCAGTTTCTCGAACGGCTACGAGCAGTACTTC.

CDR3 in amino acids: CASSSSDRGFYSPLHF. The CDR3 nucleotides are TGTGCCAGCAGTTCCTCGGACAGGGGCTTTTATTCACCCCTCCACTTT. The gene calls are TRBV12-3 or TRBV12-4 and TRBJ1-6; 9 bases are shared with TRBD1. Unmatched junction bases numbered 9, after V lost 4 bases and J lost 8 bases. The CDR3 contains 16 residues.

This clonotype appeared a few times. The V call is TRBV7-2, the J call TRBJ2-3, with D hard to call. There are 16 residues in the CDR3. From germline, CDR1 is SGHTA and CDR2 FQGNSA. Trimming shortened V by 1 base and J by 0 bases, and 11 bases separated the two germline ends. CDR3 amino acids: CASSLGGASSTDTQYF. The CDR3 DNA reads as TGTGCCAGCAGCTTAGGAGGAGCGTCTAGCACAGATACGCAGTATTTT.

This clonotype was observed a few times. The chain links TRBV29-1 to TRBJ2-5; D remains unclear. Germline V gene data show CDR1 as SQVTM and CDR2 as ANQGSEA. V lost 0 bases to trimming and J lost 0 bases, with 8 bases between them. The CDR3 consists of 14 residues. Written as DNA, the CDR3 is TGCAGCGTTGAAGATTTCCTAGACCAAGAGACCCAGTACTTC. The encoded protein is CSVEDFLDQETQYF.

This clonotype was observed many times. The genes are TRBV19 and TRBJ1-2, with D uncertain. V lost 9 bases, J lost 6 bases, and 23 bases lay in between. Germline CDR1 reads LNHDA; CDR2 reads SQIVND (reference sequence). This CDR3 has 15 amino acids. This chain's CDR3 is CASSTGLGRVDGYTF. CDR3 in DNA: TGTGCCAGCTCTACGGGGTTGGGGAGAGTCGATGGCTACACCTTC.

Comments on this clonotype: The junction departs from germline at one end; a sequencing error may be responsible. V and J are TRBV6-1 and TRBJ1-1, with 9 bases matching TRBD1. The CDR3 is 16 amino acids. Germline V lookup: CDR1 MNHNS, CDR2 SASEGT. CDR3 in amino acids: CASSDSQGALNTEASF. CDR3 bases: TGTGCCAGCAGTGATTCACAGGGGGCGTTGAACACTGAAGCTTCCTTT.

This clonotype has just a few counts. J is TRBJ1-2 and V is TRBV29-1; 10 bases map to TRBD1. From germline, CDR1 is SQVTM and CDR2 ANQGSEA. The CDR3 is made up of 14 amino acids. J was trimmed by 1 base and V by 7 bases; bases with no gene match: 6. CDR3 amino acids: CSAPGQGDNYGYTF. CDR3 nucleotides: TGCAGCGCCCCCGGACAGGGGGATAACTATGGCTACACCTTC.

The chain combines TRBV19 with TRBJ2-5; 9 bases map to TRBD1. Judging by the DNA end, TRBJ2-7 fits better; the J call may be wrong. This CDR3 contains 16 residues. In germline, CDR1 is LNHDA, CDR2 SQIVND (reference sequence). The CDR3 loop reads CASSGRPGQGPYEQYF. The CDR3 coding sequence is TGTGCCAGTAGTGGCCGACCGGGACAGGGACCCTACGAGCAGTACTTC.

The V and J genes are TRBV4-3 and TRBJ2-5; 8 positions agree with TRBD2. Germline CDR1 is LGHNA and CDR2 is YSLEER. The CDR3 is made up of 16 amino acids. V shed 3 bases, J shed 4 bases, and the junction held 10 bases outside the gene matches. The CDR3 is CASSQGSGRGGETQYF. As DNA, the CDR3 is TGCGCCAGCAGCCAGGGAAGCGGGAGAGGGGGAGAGACCCAGTACTTC.

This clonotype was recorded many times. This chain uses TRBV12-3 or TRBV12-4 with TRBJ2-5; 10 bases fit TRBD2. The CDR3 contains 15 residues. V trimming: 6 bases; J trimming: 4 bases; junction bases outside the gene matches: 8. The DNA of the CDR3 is TGTGCCAGCAGCACACTAGCGGGGAGGGGAGAGACCCAGTACTTC. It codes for CASSTLAGRGETQYF.

CDR3 residues: CASSPAGVAYNEQFF. The CDR3 bases are TGTGCCAGCAGTCCAGCGGGAGTCGCCTACAATGAGCAGTTCTTC. The chain recombines TRBV6-5 with TRBJ2-1; 8 nucleotides agree with TRBD2. Losses at the gene ends were 5 bases for V and 2 bases for J; bases not matched to a gene: 5. This CDR3 is built from 15 residues. Germline assignment: CDR1 MNHEY and CDR2 SVGAGI.

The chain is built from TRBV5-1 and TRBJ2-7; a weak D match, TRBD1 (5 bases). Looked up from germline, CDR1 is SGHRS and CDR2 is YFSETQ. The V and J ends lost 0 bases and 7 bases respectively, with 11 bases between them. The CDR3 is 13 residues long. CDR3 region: CASSLVPGMEQYF. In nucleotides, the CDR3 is TGCGCCAGCAGCTTGGTGCCAGGGATGGAGCAGTACTTC.

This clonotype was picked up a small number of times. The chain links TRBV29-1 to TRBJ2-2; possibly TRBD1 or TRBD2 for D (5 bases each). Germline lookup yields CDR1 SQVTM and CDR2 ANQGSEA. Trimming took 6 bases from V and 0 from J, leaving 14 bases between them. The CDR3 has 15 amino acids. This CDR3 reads CSVLGEIANTGELFF. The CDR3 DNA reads TGCAGCGTCCTAGGGGAGATCGCGAACACCGGGGAGCTGTTTTTT.

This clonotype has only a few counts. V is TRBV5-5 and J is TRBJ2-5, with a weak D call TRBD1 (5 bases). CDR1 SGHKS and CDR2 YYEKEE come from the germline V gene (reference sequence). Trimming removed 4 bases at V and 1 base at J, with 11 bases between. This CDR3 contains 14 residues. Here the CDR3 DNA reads TGTGCCAGCAGCGTCGGACACAGCCAAGAGACCCAGTACTTC. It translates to CASSVGHSQETQYF.